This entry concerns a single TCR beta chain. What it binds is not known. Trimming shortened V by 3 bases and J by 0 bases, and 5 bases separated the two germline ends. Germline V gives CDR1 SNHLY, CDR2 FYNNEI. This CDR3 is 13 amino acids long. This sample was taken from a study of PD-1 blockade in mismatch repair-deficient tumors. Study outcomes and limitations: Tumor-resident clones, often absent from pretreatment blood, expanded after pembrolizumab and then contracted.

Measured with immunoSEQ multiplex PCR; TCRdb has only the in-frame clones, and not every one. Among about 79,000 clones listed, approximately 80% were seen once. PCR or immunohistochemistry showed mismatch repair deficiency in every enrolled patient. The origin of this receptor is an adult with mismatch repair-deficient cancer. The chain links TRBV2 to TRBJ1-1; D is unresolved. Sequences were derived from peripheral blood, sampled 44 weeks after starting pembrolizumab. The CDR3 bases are TGTGCCAGCAGTGATCGGTTGAACACTGAAGCTTTCTTT. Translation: CASSDRLNTEAFF. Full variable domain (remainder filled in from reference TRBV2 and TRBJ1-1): EPEVTQTPSHQVTQMGQEVILRCVPISNHLYFYWYRQILGQKVEFLVSFYNNEISEKSEIFDDQFSVERPDGSNFTLKIRSTKLEDSAMYFCASSDRLNTEAFFGQGTRLTVV.